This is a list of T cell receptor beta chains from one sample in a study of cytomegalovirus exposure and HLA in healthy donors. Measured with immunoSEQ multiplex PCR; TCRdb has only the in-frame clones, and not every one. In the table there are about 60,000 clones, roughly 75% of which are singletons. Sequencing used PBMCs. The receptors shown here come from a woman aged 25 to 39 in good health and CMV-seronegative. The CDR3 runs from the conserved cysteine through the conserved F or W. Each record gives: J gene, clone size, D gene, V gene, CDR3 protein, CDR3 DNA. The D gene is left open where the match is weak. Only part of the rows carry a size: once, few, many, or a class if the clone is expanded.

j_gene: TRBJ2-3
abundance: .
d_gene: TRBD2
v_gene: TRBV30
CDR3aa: CAWSVRRTSGVEDTQYF
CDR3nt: TGTGCCTGGAGTGTCCGTCGAACTAGCGGGGTCGAAGATACGCAGTATTTT

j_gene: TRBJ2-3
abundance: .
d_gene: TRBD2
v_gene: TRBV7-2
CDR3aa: CASSLRWGSGRADTQYF
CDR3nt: TGTGCCAGCAGCTTACGGTGGGGTAGCGGGAGGGCAGATACGCAGTATTTT

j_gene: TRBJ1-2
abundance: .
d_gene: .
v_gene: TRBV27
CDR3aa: CASTRTGSYGYTF
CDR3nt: TGTGCCAGTACGAGGACCGGGAGCTATGGCTACACCTTC

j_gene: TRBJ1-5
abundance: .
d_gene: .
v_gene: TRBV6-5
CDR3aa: CASSYSLAGLQHF
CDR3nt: TGTGCCAGCAGTTACTCGTTGGCAGGGCTCCAGCATTTT

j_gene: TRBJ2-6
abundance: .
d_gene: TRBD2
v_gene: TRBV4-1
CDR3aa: CASSQMAAGVLSGANVLTF
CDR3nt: TGCGCCAGCAGCCAGATGGCAGCGGGGGTCCTCTCTGGGGCCAACGTCCTGACTTTC

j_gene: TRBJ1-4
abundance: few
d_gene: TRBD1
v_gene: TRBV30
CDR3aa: CAWTSGTVEEKLFF
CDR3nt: TGTGCCTGGACGTCCGGGACAGTAGAAGAAAAACTGTTTTTT

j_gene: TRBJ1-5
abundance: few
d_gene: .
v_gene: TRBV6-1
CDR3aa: CASSDADNNQPQHF
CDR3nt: TGTGCCAGCAGTGATGCGGACAACAATCAGCCCCAGCATTTT

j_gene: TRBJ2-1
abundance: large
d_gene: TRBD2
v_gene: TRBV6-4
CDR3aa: CASSDSPSGGEQFF
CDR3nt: TGTGCCAGCAGTGACTCTCCTAGCGGGGGTGAGCAGTTCTTC

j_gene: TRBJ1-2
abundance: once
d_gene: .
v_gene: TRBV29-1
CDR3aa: CSVEEGVAGAGADYGYTF
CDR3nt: TGCAGCGTTGAAGAAGGGGTGGCGGGTGCAGGGGCGGACTATGGCTACACCTTC

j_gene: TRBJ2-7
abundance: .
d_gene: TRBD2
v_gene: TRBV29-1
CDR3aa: CSAGRGGRGSEQYF
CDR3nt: TGCAGCGCAGGCCGTGGCGGGAGGGGGAGCGAGCAGTACTTC

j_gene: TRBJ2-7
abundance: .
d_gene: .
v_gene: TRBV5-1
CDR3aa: CASSLRELTYEQYF
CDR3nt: TGCGCCAGCAGCTTGCGGGAACTCACCTACGAGCAGTACTTC

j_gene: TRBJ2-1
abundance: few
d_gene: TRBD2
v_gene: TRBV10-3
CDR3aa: CAISESGGSREQFF
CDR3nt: TGTGCCATCAGTGAGAGCGGGGGGTCACGTGAGCAGTTCTTC

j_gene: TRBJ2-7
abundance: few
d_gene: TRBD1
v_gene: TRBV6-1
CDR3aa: CASSEAQNSWTEGQDAYEQYF
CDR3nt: TGTGCCAGCAGTGAAGCGCAAAATTCTTGGACCGAGGGACAGGACGCCTACGAGCAGTACTTC

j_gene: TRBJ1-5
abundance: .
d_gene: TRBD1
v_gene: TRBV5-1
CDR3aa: CASSPPTGEGQPQHF
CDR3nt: TGCGCCAGCAGCCCCCCGACAGGGGAGGGTCAGCCCCAGCATTTT

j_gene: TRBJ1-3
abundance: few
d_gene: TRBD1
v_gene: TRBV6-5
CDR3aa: CASSYGGTGNTIYF
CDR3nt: TGTGCCAGCAGTTACGGAGGGACAGGGAACACCATATATTTT

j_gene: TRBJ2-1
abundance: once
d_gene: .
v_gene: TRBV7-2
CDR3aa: CATRGGLGNEQFF
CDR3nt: TGTGCCACTAGAGGTGGACTGGGAAATGAGCAGTTCTTC

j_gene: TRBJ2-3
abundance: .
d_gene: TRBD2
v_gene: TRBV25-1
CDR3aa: CASSESGGLSDTQYF
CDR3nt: TGTGCCAGCAGTGAGTCGGGAGGTTTGTCAGATACGCAGTATTTT

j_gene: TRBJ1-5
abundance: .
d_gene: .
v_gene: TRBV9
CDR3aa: CASSSRGGSNQPQHF
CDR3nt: TGTGCCAGCAGCTCCCGCGGGGGGAGCAATCAGCCCCAGCATTTT

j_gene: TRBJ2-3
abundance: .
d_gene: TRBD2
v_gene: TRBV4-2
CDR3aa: CASSQDLERGGFTDTQYF
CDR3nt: TGTGCCAGCAGCCAAGACTTGGAGCGGGGGGGATTCACAGATACGCAGTATTTT

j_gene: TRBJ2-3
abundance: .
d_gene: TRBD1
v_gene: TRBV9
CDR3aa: CASSVGTGASTDTQYF
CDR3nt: TGTGCCAGCAGCGTAGGGACAGGCGCATCCACAGATACGCAGTATTTT

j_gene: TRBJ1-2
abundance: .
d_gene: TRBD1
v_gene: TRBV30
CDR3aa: CAWGDRVIGGYTF
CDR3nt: TGTGCCTGGGGAGACAGGGTAATAGGTGGCTACACCTTC

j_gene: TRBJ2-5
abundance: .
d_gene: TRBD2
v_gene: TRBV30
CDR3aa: CAWSFRLAGGHSAGYF
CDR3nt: TGTGCCTGGAGTTTTAGACTAGCGGGGGGGCATAGTGCAGGCTACTTC

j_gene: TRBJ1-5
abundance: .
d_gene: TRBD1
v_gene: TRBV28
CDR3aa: CASRTGGRQPQHF
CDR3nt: TGTGCCAGCAGGACAGGGGGCCGCCAGCCCCAGCATTTT

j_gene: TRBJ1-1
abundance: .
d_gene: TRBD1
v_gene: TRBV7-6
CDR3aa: CASSLGGGTEAFF
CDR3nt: TGTGCCAGCAGCCTAGGGGGCGGCACTGAAGCTTTCTTT

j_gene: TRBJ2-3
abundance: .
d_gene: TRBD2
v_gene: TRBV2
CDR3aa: CASSGTSGGTGTDTQYF
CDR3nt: TGTGCCAGCAGTGGGACTAGCGGGGGGACTGGCACAGATACGCAGTATTTT

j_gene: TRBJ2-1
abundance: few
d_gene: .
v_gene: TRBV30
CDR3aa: CAWSPQLEDEQFF
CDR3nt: TGTGCCTGGAGTCCCCAACTTGAGGATGAGCAGTTCTTC

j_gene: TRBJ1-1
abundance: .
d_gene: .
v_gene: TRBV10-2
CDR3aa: CASSEVAAEAFF
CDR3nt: TGCGCCAGCAGTGAGGTGGCGGCAGAAGCTTTCTTT

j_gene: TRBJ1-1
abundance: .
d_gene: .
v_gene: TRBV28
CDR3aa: CASARGGNTEAFF
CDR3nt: TGTGCCAGCGCCCGGGGGGGGAACACTGAAGCTTTCTTT

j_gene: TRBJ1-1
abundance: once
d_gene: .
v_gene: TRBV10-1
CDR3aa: CASSLRRELNTEAFF
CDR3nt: TGCGCCAGCAGCTTAAGACGGGAACTGAACACTGAAGCTTTCTTT

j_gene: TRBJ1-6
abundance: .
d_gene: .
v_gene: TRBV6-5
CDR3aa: CASSYRAPGLNSPLHF
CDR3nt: TGTGCCAGCAGTTATAGGGCTCCGGGACTTAATTCACCCCTCCACTTT

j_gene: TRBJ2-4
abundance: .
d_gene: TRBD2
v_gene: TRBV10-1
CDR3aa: CASSEERGGKNIQYF
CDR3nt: TGCGCCAGCAGTGAGGAGCGGGGGGGGAAAAACATTCAGTACTTC

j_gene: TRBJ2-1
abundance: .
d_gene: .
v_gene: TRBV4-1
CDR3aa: CASSREESSYNEQFF
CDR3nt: TGCGCCAGCAGCCGAGAAGAGAGCTCCTACAATGAGCAGTTCTTC

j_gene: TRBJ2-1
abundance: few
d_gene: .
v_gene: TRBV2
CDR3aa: CASSPSGRIEGPGDEQFF
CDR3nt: TGTGCCAGCAGTCCAAGCGGACGCATCGAGGGCCCAGGGGATGAGCAGTTCTTC

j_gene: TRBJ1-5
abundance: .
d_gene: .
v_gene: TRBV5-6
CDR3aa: CASSSGSGPQHF
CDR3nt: TGTGCCAGCAGCTCCGGGTCGGGGCCCCAGCATTTT

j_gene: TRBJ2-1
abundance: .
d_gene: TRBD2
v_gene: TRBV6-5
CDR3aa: CASSYLQPGTMEFF
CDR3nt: TGTGCCAGCAGTTACTTACAACCCGGGACTATGGAGTTCTTC

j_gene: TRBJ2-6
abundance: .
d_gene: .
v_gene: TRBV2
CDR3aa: CASSPSVAGGANVLTF
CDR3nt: TGTGCCAGCAGCCCCAGTGTGGCAGGTGGGGCCAACGTCCTGACTTTC

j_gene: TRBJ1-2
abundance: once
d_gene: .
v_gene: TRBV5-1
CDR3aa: CASAIDSRRNYGYTF
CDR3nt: TGCGCCAGCGCCATCGACTCGAGGAGGAACTATGGCTACACCTTC

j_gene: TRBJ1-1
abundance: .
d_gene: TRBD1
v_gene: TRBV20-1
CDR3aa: CSAPQGAEAFF
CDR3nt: TGCAGTGCTCCTCAGGGGGCTGAAGCTTTCTTT

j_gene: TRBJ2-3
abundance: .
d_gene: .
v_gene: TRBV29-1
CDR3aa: CSVDGLGGTTDTQYF
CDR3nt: TGCAGCGTCGACGGGCTTGGCGGGACCACAGATACGCAGTATTTT

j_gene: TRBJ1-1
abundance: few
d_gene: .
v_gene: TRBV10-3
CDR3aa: CAISERTEEAFF
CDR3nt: TGTGCCATCAGTGAGAGAACTGAAGAAGCTTTCTTT

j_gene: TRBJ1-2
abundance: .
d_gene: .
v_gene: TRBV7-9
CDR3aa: CASSPPGFHYGYTF
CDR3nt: TGTGCCAGCAGCCCACCGGGATTCCACTATGGCTACACCTTC

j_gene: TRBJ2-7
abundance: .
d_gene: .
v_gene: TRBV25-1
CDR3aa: CASSYWGPGGPEQYF
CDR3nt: TGTGCCAGCAGTTACTGGGGGCCTGGAGGTCCCGAGCAGTACTTC

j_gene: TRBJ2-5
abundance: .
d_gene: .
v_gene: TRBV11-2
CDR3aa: CASSLSQTQYF
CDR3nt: TGTGCCAGCAGCTTAAGCCAGACCCAGTACTTC

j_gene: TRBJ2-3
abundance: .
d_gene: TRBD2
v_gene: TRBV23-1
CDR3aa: CASSWSGGNGDTQYF
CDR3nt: TGCGCCAGCAGTTGGAGCGGGGGTAACGGGGATACGCAGTATTTT

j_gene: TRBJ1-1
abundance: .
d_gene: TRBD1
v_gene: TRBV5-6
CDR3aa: CASSTGQGGGEAFF
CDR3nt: TGTGCCAGCAGCACCGGACAGGGAGGGGGTGAAGCTTTCTTT

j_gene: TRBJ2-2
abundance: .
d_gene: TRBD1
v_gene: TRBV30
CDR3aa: CAWSDNRGFDGELFF
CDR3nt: TGTGCCTGGAGTGACAACAGGGGATTTGACGGGGAGCTGTTTTTT

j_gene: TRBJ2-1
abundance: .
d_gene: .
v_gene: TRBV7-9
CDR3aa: CASSSLKGESYNEQFF
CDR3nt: TGTGCCAGCAGCTCCTTAAAGGGGGAGAGCTACAATGAGCAGTTCTTC

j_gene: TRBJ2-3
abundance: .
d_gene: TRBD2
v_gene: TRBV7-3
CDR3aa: CASSSGGAADTQYF
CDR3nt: TGTGCCAGCAGCTCCGGGGGGGCGGCAGATACGCAGTATTTT